Each of the 6 T cell receptor beta chains below was sequenced from the same sample in a study of shared clonotypes between healthy human individuals. Repertoires were generated with immunoSEQ multiplex PCR, while TCRdb's copy carries only in-frame clones and drops some. The sample lists 200,000 to 250,000 clones, over 60% occurring once. Sequencing used memory CD4+ T cells sorted from blood. Documented subset: CD45RA-negative fraction. Source of these receptors: a man aged 25 to 40 in good health.

The genes are TRBV2 and TRBJ1-1; 7 positions agree with TRBD1. The CDR3 length is 13 residues. Germline CDR1 is SNHLY and CDR2 is FYNNEI. With 8 bases clipped from V and 4 bases from J, the junction kept 7 bases outside the gene matches. CDR3 nucleotides: TGTGCCAGCCAGGGGGAGGCCCTCACTGAAGCTTTCTTT. Residues: CASQGEALTEAFF.

With regard to this clone: This sample also contains other DNA sequences that code for the same CDR3. The V gene is TRBV9, the J gene TRBJ2-7; TRBD2 is a possible D gene (6 bases). V was shortened by 0 bases and J by 6 bases, with 10 bases between the two germline ends. This CDR3 is 13 amino acids long. Germline values: CDR1 SGDLS, CDR2 YYNGEE. CDR3 bases: TGTGCCAGCAGCGTAGCGGGAGCTGGCGAGCAGTACTTC. Its protein product is CASSVAGAGEQYF. The full variable domain, its missing parts supplied by reference TRBV9 and TRBJ2-7, is DSGVTQTPKHLITATGQRVTLRCSPRSGDLSVYWYQQSLDQGLQFLIQYYNGEERAKGNILERFSAQQFPDLHSELNLSSLELGDSALYFCASSVAGAGEQYFGPGTRLTVT.

As DNA, the CDR3 is TGTGCCACCAGCAGACGGTCGGGCCAGATCGGCGCCTACGAGCAGTACTTC. This encodes CATSRRSGQIGAYEQYF. The chain links TRBV15 to TRBJ2-7; D call uncertain. V shed 2 bases and J shed 2 bases, with 19 bases lying between them. The CDR3 contains 17 residues. CDR1 and CDR2 (germline): LNHNV, YYDKDF (reference sequence). The full variable domain, with the rest looked up from reference TRBV15 and TRBJ2-7, is DAMVIQNPRYQVTQFGKPVTLSCSQTLNHNVMYWYQQKSSQAPKLLFHYYDKDFNNEADTPDNFQSRRPNTSFCFLDIRSPGLGDTAMYLCATSRRSGQIGAYEQYFGPGTRLTVT.

This clone was seen repeatedly, ten times or more. The V and J genes are TRBV28 and TRBJ1-5; perhaps TRBD1 as D (5 bases). CDR1 and CDR2 from the germline V gene are MDHEN and SYDVKM. V was trimmed by 6 bases and J by 0 bases, leaving 15 bases between them. CDR3 length equals 16 residues. CDR3 coding DNA: TGTGCCAGCAGCCGCAGACAGAGCTATAGCAATCAGCCCCAGCATTTT. Encoded protein: CASSRRQSYSNQPQHF.

V usage is TRBV30 and J usage is TRBJ1-2; D perhaps matches TRBD1 (6 bases). Germline lookup yields CDR1 GTSNPN and CDR2 SVGIG (reference sequence). Trimming shortened V by 4 bases and J by 4 bases, and 16 bases separated the two germline ends. The CDR3 length is 14 residues. The CDR3 reads CAWTAARGTYGYTF. For the CDR3, the DNA is TGTGCCTGGACCGCCGCCAGGGGTACCTATGGCTACACCTTC. Full variable domain (remainder filled in from reference TRBV30 and TRBJ1-2): SQTIHQWPATLVQPVGSPLSLECTVEGTSNPNLYWYRQAAGRGLQLLFYSVGIGQISSEVPQNLSASRPQDRQFILSSKKLLLSDSGFYLCAWTAARGTYGYTFGSGTRLTVV.

The chain carries TRBV10-1 and TRBJ2-1; TRBD2 might be the D (6 bases). V was pared by 3 bases and J by 3 bases, with 15 bases between. The CDR3 runs 16 residues. Per germline, CDR1 WNHNN and CDR2 SYGVQD (reference sequence). The CDR3 DNA sequence: TGCGCCAGCAGTGATTCCCGAAAGGGAGGCTACAATGAGCAGTTCTTC. Translating gives CASSDSRKGGYNEQFF.